The sequence of this T cell receptor beta chain was determined in a study of regulatory T cells in long-lasting Graves disease. Many counts were recorded for this clonotype. Its antigen is still unknown. Overall study findings and caveats: Newly diagnosed Graves' patients had higher TCR diversity than persistent ones.

The time point: newly diagnosed GD, antithyroid drugs for less than 3 months. Generation of the TCR library employed RNA extracted from PBMCs. Assembly of TCR beta libraries relied on iRepertoire HTBI primers together with Arm-PCR of CDR3 regions. One entry per CDR3 protein, called by TCRdb with MiXCR from the multiplex PCR reads. The table includes some 220,000 distinct CDR3 sequences, roughly 18% detected once. The germline CDR1 and CDR2 sequences are MDHEN and SYDVKM. The CDR3 has 12 amino acids. V was shortened by 10 bases and J by 2 bases, with 9 bases between the two germline ends. The same sample was also used in a study of T cells in Graves' hyperthyroidism and ophthalmopathy. In that study: A first-round RT-PCR of the TCR CDR3 used the HTBI primer set.

Source: peripheral blood mononuclear cells (PBMCs), taken at new diagnosis, from a patient treated with antithyroid drugs. The clonotype originates from a woman in her twenties or thirties with Graves disease. The V call is TRBV28, the J call TRBJ1-5, with no clear D. The CDR3 is CATRVGNQPQHF. CDR3 in DNA: TGTGCCACCCGGGTAGGCAATCAGCCCCAGCATTTT. The full variable domain, its missing parts supplied by reference TRBV28 and TRBJ1-5, is DVKVTQSSRYLVKRTGEKVFLECVQDMDHENMFWYRQDPGLGLRLIYFSYDVKMKEKGDIPEGYSVSREKKERFSLILESASTNQTSMYLCATRVGNQPQHFGDGTRLSIL.